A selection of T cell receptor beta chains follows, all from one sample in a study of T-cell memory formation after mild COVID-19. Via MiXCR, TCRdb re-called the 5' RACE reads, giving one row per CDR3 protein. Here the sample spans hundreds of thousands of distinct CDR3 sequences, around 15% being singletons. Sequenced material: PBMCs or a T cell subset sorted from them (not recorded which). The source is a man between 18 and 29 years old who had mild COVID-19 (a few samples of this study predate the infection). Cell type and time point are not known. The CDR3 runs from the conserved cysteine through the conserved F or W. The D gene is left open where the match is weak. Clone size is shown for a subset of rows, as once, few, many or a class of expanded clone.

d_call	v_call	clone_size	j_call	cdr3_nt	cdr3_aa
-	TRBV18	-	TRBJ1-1	TGTGCCAGCTCAATACAAGTAAACACTGAAGCTTTCTTT	CASSIQVNTEAFF
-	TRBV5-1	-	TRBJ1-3	TGCGCCAGCAGCTTGGGATTTACAGCGGCTGGAAACACCATATATTTT	CASSLGFTAAGNTIYF
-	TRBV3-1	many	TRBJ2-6	TGTGCCAGCCTCTCTGGGGCCAACGTCCTGACTTTC	CASLSGANVLTF
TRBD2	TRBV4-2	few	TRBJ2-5	TGTGCCAGCAGCCGGGGACTACCGCAAGAGACCCAGTACTTC	CASSRGLPQETQYF
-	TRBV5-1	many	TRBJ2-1	TGCGCCAGCAGCTTGGAACAGGAGCAGTTCTTC	CASSLEQEQFF
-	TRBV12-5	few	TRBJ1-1	TGTGCTAGTGGGTTCGTCGGGCATCTGAACACTGAAGCTTTCTTT	CASGFVGHLNTEAFF
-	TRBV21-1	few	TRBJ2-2	TGTGCCAGCAGCATTGTCCGGGACCATGCGAACACCGGGGAGCTGTTTTTT	CASSIVRDHANTGELFF
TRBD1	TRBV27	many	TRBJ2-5	TGTGCCAGCAGTACCAGGGGGCGGGAGACCCAGTACTTC	CASSTRGRETQYF
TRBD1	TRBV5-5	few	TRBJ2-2	TGTGCCAGCAGCTCTCATCTGACCGGGACAGAGAACACCGGGGAGCTGTTTTTT	CASSSHLTGTENTGELFF
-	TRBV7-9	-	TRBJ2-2	TGTGCCAGCAGCCCAGTCGGCGGGAACACCGGGGAGCTGTTTTTT	CASSPVGGNTGELFF
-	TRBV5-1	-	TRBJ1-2	TGCGCCAGCAGCTTGGACAGGTTTGACTATGGCTACACCTTC	CASSLDRFDYGYTF
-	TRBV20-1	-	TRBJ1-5	TGCAGTGCTAGAGATCCGAAAGGGGGGCTAAATCAGCCCCAGCATTTT	CSARDPKGGLNQPQHF
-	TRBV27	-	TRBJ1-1	TGTGCCAGCAGTTTCCTGGGACGACGGGGTAGTACTGAAGCTTTCTTT	CASSFLGRRGSTEAFF
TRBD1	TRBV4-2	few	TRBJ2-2	TGTGCCAGCAGCCGAGAGACAGGGGGCCTGGTGTTGACCGGGGAGCTGTTTTTT	CASSRETGGLVLTGELFF
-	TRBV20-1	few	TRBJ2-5	TGCAGTGCTCCCACTAGCACGGAGACCCAGTACTTC	CSAPTSTETQYF
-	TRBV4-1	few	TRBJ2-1	TGCGCCAGCAGCCAAGTGCCGAGCCGTGAGCAGTTCTTC	CASSQVPSREQFF
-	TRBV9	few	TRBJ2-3	TGTGCCAGCAGCGTAGGTGGTCAACGGGATACGCAGTATTTT	CASSVGGQRDTQYF
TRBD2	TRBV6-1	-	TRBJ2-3	TGTGCCAGCGGAGGACTAGCGGGGGGTGCAGATACGCAGTATTTT	CASGGLAGGADTQYF
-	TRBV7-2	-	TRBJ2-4	TGTGCCAGCAGCTTAGCCGGGGAAAACATTCAGTACTTC	CASSLAGENIQYF
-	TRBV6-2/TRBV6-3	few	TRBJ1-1	TGTGCCAGCAGTTACTCGGAGGGATGGGAAGCTTTCTTT	CASSYSEGWEAFF
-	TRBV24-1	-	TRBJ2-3	TGTGCCACCAGTGAGTCGGGGGGCAGAAGGACAGATACGCAGTATTTT	CATSESGGRRTDTQYF
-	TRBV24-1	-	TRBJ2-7	TGTGCCACCAGTGACCCGAGGGACGGGCGGGAGCAGTACTTC	CATSDPRDGREQYF
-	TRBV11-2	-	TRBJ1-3	TGTGCCAGCAGCTTAGTCGGCTTTGGAAACACCATATATTTT	CASSLVGFGNTIYF
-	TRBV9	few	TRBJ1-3	TGTGCCAGCAGCGTGACATCTACCTCTGGAAACACCATATATTTT	CASSVTSTSGNTIYF
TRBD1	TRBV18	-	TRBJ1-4	TGTGCCAGCTCGCTTTCGACAGGGAAAGACGAAAAACTGTTTTTT	CASSLSTGKDEKLFF
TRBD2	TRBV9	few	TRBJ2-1	TGTGCCAGCAGCGTAGCCTCTAGCGGGGGAAGCGGCCACAATGAGCAGTTCTTC	CASSVASSGGSGHNEQFF
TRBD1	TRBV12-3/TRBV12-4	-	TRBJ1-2	TGTGCCAGCAGGTTCCCCCCCGGGACAGGGAATTCCTACACCTTC	CASRFPPGTGNSYTF
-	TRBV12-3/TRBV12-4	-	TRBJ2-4	TGTGCCAGCAGTTCCTCGCCGGGCCGTCTTTCCCTAGCCAAAAACATTCAGTACTTC	CASSSSPGRLSLAKNIQYF
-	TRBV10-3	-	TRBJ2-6	TGTGCCACCCAGCCGGGCTCTGGGGCCAACGTCCTGACTTTC	CATQPGSGANVLTF
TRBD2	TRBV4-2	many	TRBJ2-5	TGTGCCAGCAGCCAAGAGGAGACTAGCGGGGGGTACCAAGAGACCCAGTACTTC	CASSQEETSGGYQETQYF
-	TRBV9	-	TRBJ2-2	TGTGCCAGCAGCGTAGAGATGGGCACCGGGGAGCTGTTTTTT	CASSVEMGTGELFF
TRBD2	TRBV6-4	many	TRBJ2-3	TGTGCCAGCAGTGACGAAGCGGGGGGCACAGATACGCAGTATTTT	CASSDEAGGTDTQYF